There are a few counts of the clone carrying this T cell receptor beta chain. As yet, its antigen is unknown. The record originates from a study of post-analysis software for immune sequencing data. Presence of unique molecular identifiers characterized the TCR beta cDNA libraries. One entry per CDR3 protein results from TCRdb running MiXCR on the PCR reads. In the table there are more than 500,000 distinct CDR3 sequences, approximately 34% of which are singletons. The CDR3 loop spans 14 amino acids. V dropped 6 bases and J dropped 4; count of bases not matched to a gene: 5. Study conclusions and caveats: Five TRBV segments, including TRBV5-6, TRBV5-1 and TRBV20-1, were more frequent in patients than controls.

The source material was blood. This sequence joins TRBV12-3 or TRBV12-4 and TRBJ1-2; TRBD1 aligns across 10 bases. This sequence was found in a girl aged 2-17 years with multiple sclerosis. Here the CDR3 DNA reads TGTGCCAGCAGGCGACAGGGGGCAGGCTATGGCTACACCTTC. Its protein is CASRRQGAGYGYTF.